A single sample is the source of the 25 T cell receptor beta chains below, sequenced in a study of human T cells and chemical hapten exposure. Specified time point: pre-sensitization, week 0. As to treatment: therapeutic diphenylcyclopropenone sensitization with weekly scalp DPC. Total RNA extraction was carried out from unfractionated whole blood. MiXCR was run by TCRdb on the RACE reads, yielding one entry per CDR3 protein. This sample carries roughly 38,000 distinct CDR3 sequences, around 10% of them seen once, and the ten largest clones take around 2%. The sample was whole blood, taken in connection with sensitization to the hapten diphenylcyclopropenone (DPC). The origin of the receptors is a middle-aged woman with alopecia areata. Some clones in this sample may be carry-over from other donors' samples.

This clonotype was counted many times. V usage is TRBV29-1 and J usage is TRBJ1-2; 9 nucleotides match TRBD1. The trim removed 3 bases at V and 7 bases at J, leaving 6 bases unmatched. Germline V gene data show CDR1 as SQVTM and CDR2 as ANQGSEA. The CDR3 is 13 residues long. The CDR3 here is CSVEAGTGFGYTF. The CDR3 DNA follows: TGCAGCGTTGAGGCCGGGACAGGGTTTGGCTACACCTTC.

In this sample, this clonotype turned up many times. The chain recombines TRBV20-1 with TRBJ2-2, with a possible D match to TRBD1 (5 bases). The CDR3 length is 14 residues. Trimming pared 0 bases from V and 3 bases from J, leaving 8 bases between. From germline, CDR1 is DFQATT and CDR2 SNEGSKA (reference sequence). CDR3 nucleotide sequence: TGCAGTGCTAGAGAAGGCAGGGACACCGGGGAGCTGTTTTTT. As protein: CSAREGRDTGELFF.

The V call is TRBV10-3, the J call TRBJ2-3; D is undetermined. The CDR3 is made up of 11 amino acids. V lost 3 bases and J lost 4, with 2 bases in between. CDR1 is ENHRY, CDR2 SYGVKD, per germline. CDR3: CAISDPDTQYF. Here the CDR3 DNA reads TGTGCCATCAGTGACCCAGATACGCAGTATTTT.

This sequence joins TRBV29-1 and TRBJ2-3; D not resolved. V shed 3 bases and J shed 5 bases, with 3 bases lying between them. There are 10 residues in the CDR3. The germline gives CDR1 SQVTM, CDR2 ANQGSEA. CDR3 residues: CSVEVDTQYF. In DNA form, the CDR3 reads TGCAGCGTTGAGGTAGATACGCAGTATTTT.

The rearrangement links TRBV7-2 to TRBJ1-4; 9 nucleotides agree with TRBD1. The CDR3 extends over 16 amino acids. The germline V gene encodes CDR1 SGHTA and CDR2 FQGNSA. V lost 5 bases to trimming and J lost 7 bases; unmatched junction nucleotides: 11. In DNA form, the CDR3 reads TGTGCCAGCAGCGTCCTAGGGGGACAGGGTTTTGAAAAACTGTTTTTT. It translates to CASSVLGGQGFEKLFF.

There are many counts of this clonotype. This rearrangement joins TRBV20-1 to TRBJ2-7, with 7 bases aligning to TRBD1. This CDR3 region has 17 residues. Germline CDR1 is DFQATT and CDR2 is SNEGSKA (reference sequence). V was clipped by 1 base and J by 1 base; unmatched bases: 13. CDR3 amino acids: CSARGLRDSSLSYEQYF. In DNA form, the CDR3 reads TGCAGTGCTAGAGGACTCCGGGACAGCTCATTATCCTACGAGCAGTACTTC.

There are many counts of this clonotype. The chain recombines TRBV7-9 with TRBJ2-7; D ambiguous. The CDR3 runs 11 residues. Looked up from germline, CDR1 is SEHNR and CDR2 is FQNEAQ (reference sequence). V was pared by 5 bases and J by 5 bases, with 7 bases between. The CDR3 DNA sequence: TGTGCCAGCAGCCGCCGGGACGAGCAGTACTTC. Protein product: CASSRRDEQYF.

Many counts were recorded for this clonotype. The genes are TRBV12-3 or TRBV12-4 and TRBJ1-1; a weak D match, TRBD1 (5 bases). Between the trimmed V and J ends, which lost 4 bases and 0 bases, there was a span of 12 bases. The CDR3 is made up of 15 amino acids. The CDR3 loop reads CASSSGRSLNTEAFF. The CDR3 DNA reads TGTGCCAGCAGTTCAGGGCGCTCCCTGAACACTGAAGCTTTCTTT.

The chain uses TRBV28 and TRBJ2-7; D unresolved. V gave up 6 bases and J gave up 8 bases, with 17 bases separating them. Germline V lookup: CDR1 MDHEN, CDR2 SYDVKM. This CDR3 spans 13 amino acids. The CDR3 DNA reads as TGTGCCAGCAGCAAGGTTCCAATGGTGCAGCAGTACTTC. This gives the protein CASSKVPMVQQYF.

The chain couples TRBV12-3 or TRBV12-4 to TRBJ2-6; D is perhaps TRBD1 (5 bases). The CDR3 is 17 amino acids. V gave up 6 bases and J gave up 4 bases, with 19 bases separating them. The CDR3 DNA reads TGTGCCAGCAGCCCAGGACACTACGTACCCGGGGCCAACGTCCTGACTTTC. Protein sequence: CASSPGHYVPGANVLTF.

This clonotype was seen at least ten times. The rearrangement uses TRBV2 and TRBJ2-1; 10 bases line up with TRBD1. Germline V gene sequence: CDR1 SNHLY, CDR2 FYNNEI. The CDR3 is 15 amino acids. The V segment lost 6 bases and the J segment 1 base; nucleotides outside the gene matches: 3. The CDR3 is CASRGDRGSYNEQFF. In nucleotides, the CDR3 is TGTGCCAGCAGGGGGGACAGGGGATCCTACAATGAGCAGTTCTTC.

This clonotype was seen at least ten times. This chain links TRBV18 with TRBJ1-5, with TRBD1 matching over 9 bases. This CDR3 is built from 14 residues. Germline V lookup: CDR1 KGHSH, CDR2 LQKENI. Trimming cost V 4 bases and J 11 bases; bases outside gene matches: 9. The CDR3 reads CASSRGQGSLTQHF. In DNA, the CDR3 is TGTGCCAGCTCACGTGGACAGGGGTCTCTAACCCAGCATTTT.

In its sample, this clonotype was seen a few times. The chain is built from TRBV7-2 and TRBJ1-2; D remains ambiguous. Trimming shortened V by 3 bases and J by 1 base, and 3 bases separated the two germline ends. The CDR3 has 12 residues. CDR1 and CDR2 from the germline V gene are SGHTA and FQGNSA. The DNA of the CDR3 is TGTGCCAGCAGCTTTGTTAACTATGGCTACACCTTC. Protein: CASSFVNYGYTF.

This clonotype was detected ten times or more. The chain carries TRBV18 and TRBJ1-5; the D is unclear. Trimming cost V 3 bases and J 5 bases, with 8 bases left between them. This CDR3 comprises 13 residues. Looked up from germline, CDR1 is KGHSH and CDR2 is LQKENI. DNA of the CDR3: TGTGCCAGCTCACCCGACACCGATCAGCCCCAGCATTTT. It specifies CASSPDTDQPQHF.

This clonotype appeared many times. The chain joins TRBV29-1 to TRBJ2-7; 10 bases are a match to TRBD2. V dropped 6 bases and J dropped 3; count of bases not matched to a gene: 14. This CDR3 is built from 16 residues. Germline V gene lookup returns CDR1 SQVTM and CDR2 ANQGSEA. The CDR3 spells CSVVHVGLAGVYEQYF. CDR3 nucleotide sequence: TGCAGCGTCGTTCATGTGGGCCTAGCGGGAGTCTACGAGCAGTACTTC.

This clonotype came up a few times. The gene calls are TRBV19 and TRBJ2-7, with D hard to call. CDR1 and CDR2 from the germline V gene are LNHDA and SQIVND (reference sequence). V was clipped by 6 bases and J by 6 bases, with 15 bases between them. This CDR3 region has 13 residues. The CDR3 sequence: CASSNGEFGEQYF. The CDR3 nucleotides are TGTGCCAGTAGCAACGGTGAGTTCGGCGAGCAGTACTTC. Looking up the rest from reference TRBV19 and TRBJ2-7 gives the full variable domain: DGGITQSPKYLFRKEGQNVTLSCEQNLNHDAMYWYRQDPGQGLRLIYYSQIVNDFQKGDIAEGYSVSREKKESFPLTVTSAQKNPTAFYLCASSNGEFGEQYFGPGTRLTVT.

This clonotype was recorded many times. The chain is built from TRBV7-2 and TRBJ2-1; either TRBD1 or TRBD2 may fit D (5 bases each). V dropped 1 base and J dropped 4 bases, with 14 bases sitting between them. The CDR3 is 16 amino acids. Germline V gene data show CDR1 as SGHTA and CDR2 as FQGNSA. This chain's CDR3 is CASSLVPEGIYNEQFF. CDR3 in DNA: TGTGCCAGCAGCTTAGTCCCTGAGGGGATTTACAATGAGCAGTTCTTC.

This clonotype was counted between two and nine times. The rearrangement uses TRBV30 and TRBJ1-4; the match to TRBD1 covers 7 bases. There are 14 residues in the CDR3. V shed 2 bases, J shed 2 bases, and the junction held 2 bases outside the gene matches. The germline V gene has CDR1 GTSNPN and CDR2 SVGIG (reference sequence). DNA of the CDR3: TGTGCCTGGAGTCTACAGGGGACTAATGAAAAACTGTTTTTT. It encodes CAWSLQGTNEKLFF.

This clonotype turned up a few times. The chain links TRBV27 to TRBJ2-1; 10 positions agree with TRBD2. The CDR3 runs 14 residues. The ends lost 6 bases at V and 7 bases at J; junction bases unmatched: 6. The germline gives CDR1 MNHEY, CDR2 SMNVEV (reference sequence). Here the CDR3 DNA reads TGTGCCAGCAGATTACTAGCGGGGTCTAATGAGCAGTTCTTC. Its translation is CASRLLAGSNEQFF.

This clonotype was seen ten or more times. This sequence joins TRBV15 and TRBJ1-5, with D possibly TRBD1 on 6 matching bases. The germline V gene has CDR1 LNHNV and CDR2 YYDKDF (reference sequence). The CDR3 contains 16 residues. The germline V and J ends were trimmed by 3 bases and 2 bases, with 14 bases remaining between them. CDR3 loop: CATSSVRGAGNQPQHF. The DNA of the CDR3 is TGTGCCACCAGCAGTGTCAGGGGCGCGGGCAATCAGCCCCAGCATTTT.

This clonotype occurred a few times. This chain links TRBV6-5 with TRBJ1-2, with 7 bases matching TRBD1. The V and J ends lost 6 bases and 2 bases, in that order; junction bases with no gene match: 3. The CDR3 consists of 13 residues. Germline CDR1 MNHEY, CDR2 SVGAGI. The chain's CDR3 is CASRPGQNYGYTF. The CDR3, as DNA: TGTGCCAGCAGACCGGGACAGAACTATGGCTACACCTTC.

In its sample, this clonotype was seen a few times. DNA of the CDR3: TGCAGCTTTTCATTGGGACTAGCGGCGGAATACGAGCAGTACTTC. It yields the protein CSFSLGLAAEYEQYF. The V and J genes are TRBV29-1 and TRBJ2-7; 11 positions match TRBD2. After removal of 8 bases from V and 4 bases from J, the junction contained 13 bases not matched to a gene. Germline V lookup: CDR1 SQVTM, CDR2 ANQGSEA. This CDR3 is built from 15 residues.

The rearrangement joins TRBV10-3 to TRBJ2-7, with TRBD1 as a possible D gene (5 bases). This CDR3 contains 14 residues. Trimming took 6 bases from V and 0 from J, leaving 12 bases between them. The germline gives CDR1 ENHRY, CDR2 SYGVKD. The CDR3, as DNA: TGTGCCATCAGGTCGACAGAGACCTCCTACGAGCAGTACTTC. Amino acid sequence: CAIRSTETSYEQYF.

This clonotype appeared many times. The J gene is TRBJ2-3, the V gene TRBV5-1; 10 bases fit TRBD1. Germline V gene lookup returns CDR1 SGHRS and CDR2 YFSETQ. V dropped 4 bases and J dropped 2; count of bases not matched to a gene: 4. The CDR3 runs to 15 residues. The CDR3 region is CASSSRQGATDTQYF. The CDR3 DNA sequence: TGCGCCAGCAGCAGCCGACAGGGGGCCACAGATACGCAGTATTTT.

This clonotype was counted at least ten times. The V gene is TRBV2, the J gene TRBJ2-7; D is perhaps TRBD1 (6 bases). The CDR3 is 16 residues long. Looked up from germline, CDR1 is SNHLY and CDR2 is FYNNEI. V lost 3 bases, J lost 2 bases, and 17 bases lay in between. The CDR3 loop is CASSDNTQDSPYEQYF. The CDR3 DNA sequence: TGTGCCAGCAGTGATAATACCCAGGACAGCCCCTACGAGCAGTACTTC.